What follows are 22 T cell receptor beta chains derived from one specimen sequenced in a study of molecular identifiers for immune sequencing clone quantification. TCRdb re-called the PCR reads with MiXCR, one entry per CDR3 protein. The repertoire has about 510,000 distinct CDR3 sequences, roughly 23% of them found once; the top ten carry around 0.84%. The source material was naive CD8+ T cells from blood, with Jurkat cell RNA spiked in. Subset defined: FACS-sorted CD8+CD4-CCR7+CD45RA+ naive T cells. Receptor source: a human donor in good health. Some libraries in this study had Jurkat cell RNA spiked in.

This clonotype was detected a few times. The rearrangement joins TRBV13 to TRBJ2-7; TRBD1 agrees at 9 bases. CDR3 length: 12 amino acids. The V gene's germline CDR1 is PRHDT and CDR2 FYEKMQ (reference sequence). Germline trimming cut 6 bases from V and 5 bases from J; bases unmatched to any gene: 2. The CDR3 loop is CASRGTGNEQYF. The CDR3 DNA follows: TGTGCCAGCAGAGGGACAGGGAACGAGCAGTACTTC. Based on the CDR3 plus reference TRBV13 and TRBJ2-7, the full variable domain is AAGVIQSPRHLIKEKRETATLKCYPIPRHDTVYWYQQGPGQDPQFLISFYEKMQSDKGSIPDRFSAQQFSDYHSELNMSSLELGDSALYFCASRGTGNEQYFGPGTRLTVT.

This clonotype was detected a few times. The chain links TRBV10-1 to TRBJ2-3, with TRBD2 matching 13 bases. The CDR3 has 14 amino acids. Per the germline V gene, CDR1 is WNHNN and CDR2 is SYGVQD (reference sequence). Trimming removed 8 bases from V and 4 bases from J; junction bases left unmatched: 3. CDR3 amino acids: CASWTSGGSDTQYF. The CDR3 region has the DNA TGCGCCAGCTGGACTAGCGGGGGATCAGATACGCAGTATTTT.

This clonotype was counted ten times or more. The chain couples TRBV27 to TRBJ2-2, with 8 bases matching TRBD1. This CDR3 comprises 16 residues. The junction had 3 bases not matched to a gene; V was cut back by 3 bases and J by 0 bases. Germline V lookup: CDR1 MNHEY, CDR2 SMNVEV (reference sequence). The CDR3 bases are TGTGCCAGCAGTTTCGGACAGGGAACGAACACCGGGGAGCTGTTTTTT. It codes for CASSFGQGTNTGELFF.

J is TRBJ1-5 and V is TRBV10-3; D is unresolved. V shed 6 bases and J shed 8 bases, with 20 bases lying between them. Germline V gene lookup returns CDR1 ENHRY and CDR2 SYGVKD. The CDR3 loop spans 15 amino acids. DNA of the CDR3: TGTGCCATCAGCCCCGAGGGCAGGATCGTGGAGCCCCAGCATTTT. This codes for CAISPEGRIVEPQHF.

The chain recombines TRBV9 with TRBJ2-1; no reliable D call. The germline V gene encodes CDR1 SGDLS and CDR2 YYNGEE. Trimming pared 6 bases from V and 5 bases from J, leaving 9 bases between. The CDR3 has 12 residues. CDR3 bases: TGTGCCAGCATGAAGGGTAACAATGAGCAGTTCTTC. This gives the protein CASMKGNNEQFF. The complete variable domain, with remaining parts taken from reference TRBV9 and TRBJ2-1, reads DSGVTQTPKHLITATGQRVTLRCSPRSGDLSVYWYQQSLDQGLQFLIQYYNGEERAKGNILERFSAQQFPDLHSELNLSSLELGDSALYFCASMKGNNEQFFGPGTRLTVL.

In this sample, this clonotype turned up many times. The V call is TRBV20-1, the J call TRBJ2-7; 11 nucleotides line up with TRBD2. The CDR3 has 17 residues. The trim removed 0 bases at V and 2 bases at J, leaving 9 bases unmatched. Germline CDR1 DFQATT, CDR2 SNEGSKA (reference sequence). CDR3 DNA sequence: TGCAGTGCTAGAGAGAAATTAGGGACTAGCGGTACCTACGAGCAGTACTTC. This sequence encodes CSAREKLGTSGTYEQYF.

This clonotype has at least ten counts. The V and J genes are TRBV6-1 and TRBJ1-5; weak D call: TRBD1 (5 bases). This CDR3 has 14 residues. Germline loops: CDR1 MNHNS, CDR2 SASEGT. Trimming took off 11 bases at V and 3 bases at J, with 17 bases between the two ends. CDR3 amino acids: CAGRDQGTNQPQHF. DNA for the CDR3: TGTGCCGGACGGGACCAAGGAACCAATCAGCCCCAGCATTTT.

This clonotype was seen a handful of times. The chain employs TRBV21-1 and TRBJ2-3. TRBV21-1 is shown as a pseudogene. This CDR3 is built from 15 residues. CDR3 amino acids: CASIFPRQHTDTQYF. The DNA of the CDR3 is TGTGCCAGCATTTTTCCAAGGCAGCACACAGATACGCAGTATTTT.

The table lists this clonotype with a few counts. The CDR3 region has the DNA TGTGCCAGCAGCCAGGAGACAGGGGTTCACCATGAGCAGTTCTTC. Protein product: CASSQETGVHHEQFF. The chain links TRBV4-2 to TRBJ2-1; 8 nucleotides line up with TRBD1. CDR3 length: 15 residues. The V gene's germline CDR1 is LGHNA and CDR2 YNFKEQ. With 3 bases clipped from V and 8 bases from J, the junction kept 9 bases outside the gene matches.

This chain joins TRBV2 and TRBJ2-2, with 14 bases aligning to TRBD2. Unmatched junction bases numbered 15, after V lost 6 bases and J lost 6 bases. The CDR3 spans 19 residues. Germline V gives CDR1 SNHLY, CDR2 FYNNEI. The CDR3 DNA is TGTGCCAGCAGCCAAATGTTAGGGACTAGCGGGAGTGTTTCCGGGGAGCTGTTTTTT. Residues: CASSQMLGTSGSVSGELFF.

In nucleotides, the CDR3 is TGTGCCAGCAGCCCCCTGACTAGCGGGAGGTTCTATGAGCAGTTCTTC. This encodes CASSPLTSGRFYEQFF. This sequence joins TRBV7-9 and TRBJ2-1; TRBD2 agrees at 13 bases. Trimming cost V 5 bases and J 8 bases; bases outside gene matches: 9. The CDR3 loop spans 16 amino acids. Looked up from germline, CDR1 is SEHNR and CDR2 is FQNEAQ (reference sequence).

Ten or more counts support this clonotype. V is TRBV11-2 and J is TRBJ2-1; D is perhaps TRBD2 (6 bases). Germline V lookup: CDR1 SGHAT, CDR2 FQNNGV. Trimming pared 7 bases from V and 2 bases from J, leaving 15 bases between. The CDR3 loop spans 15 amino acids. CDR3 sequence reads: CASNGGAATYNEQFF. The CDR3 DNA is TGTGCCAGCAACGGAGGGGCAGCGACCTACAATGAGCAGTTCTTC.

This clonotype came up many times. The V call is TRBV7-9, the J call TRBJ1-1; no clear D gene. Trimming shortened V by 5 bases and J by 10 bases, and 8 bases separated the two germline ends. The CDR3 has 10 amino acids. Germline lookup yields CDR1 SEHNR and CDR2 FQNEAQ (reference sequence). The CDR3 DNA reads as TGTGCCAGCAGCCCACTCCGAGCTTTCTTT. Its protein is CASSPLRAFF.

The sample holds one count of this clonotype. A much bigger clone sits one base away, suggesting this may be a read error. V and J are TRBV7-9 and TRBJ2-3; maybe TRBD1 (6 bases). The CDR3 consists of 14 residues. Germline loops: CDR1 SEHNR, CDR2 FQNEAQ (reference sequence). The CDR3 DNA is TGTGCCAGCAGCTTAGACGGGGACACATATACGCAGTATTTT. Encoded protein: CASSLDGDTYTQYF.

V and J are TRBV19 and TRBJ1-1; D is perhaps TRBD1 (5 bases). CDR3 length: 17 residues. Looked up from germline, CDR1 is LNHDA and CDR2 is SQIVND (reference sequence). Trimming stripped 7 bases from V and 7 bases from J, with 28 bases between. The CDR3 spells CASTIGFWDDRDHEAFF. In DNA, the CDR3 is TGTGCCAGTACCATAGGCTTCTGGGACGATAGGGATCATGAAGCTTTCTTT.

This clonotype appeared many times. This rearrangement joins TRBV7-8 to TRBJ2-6, with 10 bases aligning to TRBD1. CDR3 size: 21 residues. CDR1 SGHVS and CDR2 FQNEAQ come from the germline V gene. Germline trimming cut 3 bases from V and 3 bases from J; bases unmatched to any gene: 17. For the CDR3, the DNA is TGTGCCAGCAGCTTGCCCAGAGGGGACAGGGGTTTAGAGTTTGGGGCCAACGTCCTGACTTTC. Protein: CASSLPRGDRGLEFGANVLTF.

The chain links TRBV30 to TRBJ1-1; no clear D gene. This CDR3 is 13 amino acids long. Germline-derived CDR1 and CDR2 are GTSNPN and SVGIG (reference sequence). Deletions cut 4 bases from V and 7 bases from J, with 16 bases between. The CDR3: CAWIVSEFIEAFF. Here the CDR3 DNA reads TGTGCCTGGATCGTGTCGGAGTTCATTGAAGCTTTCTTT. The full variable domain, in which reference TRBV30 and TRBJ1-1 provide the parts outside the CDR3, is SQTIHQWPATLVQPVGSPLSLECTVEGTSNPNLYWYRQAAGRGLQLLFYSVGIGQISSEVPQNLSASRPQDRQFILSSKKLLLSDSGFYLCAWIVSEFIEAFFGQGTRLTVV.

The V gene is TRBV6-2 or TRBV6-3, the J gene TRBJ2-3, with a weak D call TRBD1 (6 bases). The germline gives CDR1 MNHEY, CDR2 SVGEGT. The V gene lost 0 bases and the J gene lost 2 bases, with 9 bases spanning the gap. CDR3 size: 15 residues. CDR3 region: CASSYSGQNTDTQYF. The DNA for the CDR3 is TGTGCCAGCAGTTACTCAGGACAGAACACAGATACGCAGTATTTT.

The genes are TRBV10-3 and TRBJ1-1; D is undetermined. Trimming stripped 5 bases from V and 1 base from J, with 17 bases between. Germline CDR1 and CDR2: ENHRY and SYGVKD. This CDR3 has 16 residues. The CDR3 bases are TGTGCCATCAGTTCCCCCGGGCACACACAGAACACTGAAGCTTTCTTT. Its translation: CAISSPGHTQNTEAFF.

The sample holds many counts of this clonotype. The chain links TRBV6-5 to TRBJ2-7; perhaps TRBD2 as D (7 bases). The V gene's germline CDR1 is MNHEY and CDR2 SVGAGI. The length of the CDR3 is 14 residues. Trimming took 0 bases from V and 5 from J, leaving 11 bases between them. CDR3 sequence (DNA): TGTGCCAGCAGTTACTCTGGGGGGGCGGACGAGCAGTACTTC. This codes for CASSYSGGADEQYF.

This chain links TRBV6-5 with TRBJ1-6; possibly TRBD1 for D (6 bases). The CDR3 length is 15 residues. V lost 8 bases and J 6 bases, leaving 17 bases between the germline ends. CDR1 and CDR2 (germline): MNHEY, SVGAGI. The CDR3 reads CASGPLGQLNSPLHF. DNA of the CDR3: TGTGCCAGCGGACCTTTGGGACAACTTAATTCACCCCTCCACTTT.

The sample holds a few counts of this clonotype. The chain joins TRBV3-1 to TRBJ2-2, with 9 bases matching TRBD2. The junction had 8 bases not matched to a gene; V was cut back by 3 bases and J by 3 bases. CDR1 is LGHDT, CDR2 YNNKEL, per germline (reference sequence). CDR3 length: 17 amino acids. The CDR3 DNA reads as TGTGCCAGCAGCCAGGAAAGACTAGCGGCGGACACCGGGGAGCTGTTTTTT. This sequence encodes CASSQERLAADTGELFF.